This TCR beta chain was profiled in a study of blood T cells in healthy people across ages. Study-wide context: Capturing about one barcoded beta molecule per two T cells was achieved by template switching.

V was cut by 6 bases and J by 5 bases, with 11 bases left in between. Germline values: CDR1 LNHDA, CDR2 SQIVND (reference sequence). The CDR3 contains 13 residues. Comment on this clonotype: Its antigen is not known.

Next came a second PCR, run for about 7 to 12 cycles, which used a sample-barcoded 5' primer along with a J-beta primer mix. One entry per CDR3 protein results from TCRdb running MiXCR on the 5' RACE reads. The sample includes approximately 780,000 distinct CDR3 sequences, around 24% of them seen just once. Points from the study as a whole: The study found TCR beta diversity correlated strongly with naive T cell percentage.

The same sample was also used in a study of T cells of mothers and their children.

The material sequenced was blood. The receptor was isolated from a boy between 5 and 17 years old in good health. The V and J genes are TRBV19 and TRBJ1-5, with D possibly matching TRBD1 (6 bases). CDR3 sequence: CASRTGDHQPQHF. CDR3 sequence (DNA): TGTGCCAGTAGGACAGGAGATCATCAGCCCCAGCATTTT.